Below, 10 T cell receptor beta chains from the same sample are listed, as sequenced in a study of CD8+ T cells in alopecia areata. Specified treatment: oral pan-JAK inhibitor, 5-10 mg twice daily. Following RNA extraction, reverse transcription yielded cDNA that acted as the sequencing template. Generated by immunoSEQ multiplex PCR, the TCRdb table keeps only in-frame clones and is missing some. The sample contains some 45,000 clones, 92% of which appear only once. The material sequenced was CD8+ T cells sorted from blood, taken at week 24, from a patient treated with tofacitinib. The receptors derive from a human donor with alopecia areata.

The V call is TRBV6-5, the J call TRBJ1-1; no clear D. V lost 2 bases, J lost 1 base, and 11 bases lay in between. This CDR3 spans 15 amino acids. From germline, CDR1 is MNHEY and CDR2 SVGAGI. The CDR3 loop reads CASSYAKRGNTEAFF. The CDR3 DNA reads as TGTGCCAGCAGTTACGCCAAACGGGGGAACACTGAAGCTTTCTTT.

The chain has TRBV25-1 and TRBJ2-2; the D gene is possibly TRBD2 (6 bases). Germline V lookup: CDR1 MGHDK, CDR2 SYGVNS. The CDR3 runs to 13 residues. Trimming cost V 5 bases and J 3 bases, with 7 bases left between them. The CDR3 bases are TGTGCCAGCAGTTCGGGGGACACCGGGGAGCTGTTTTTT. Its protein product is CASSSGDTGELFF. The full variable domain, in which reference TRBV25-1 and TRBJ2-2 provide the parts outside the CDR3, is EADIYQTPRYLVIGTGKKITLECSQTMGHDKMYWYQQDPGMELHLIHYSYGVNSTEKGDLSSESTVSRIRTEHFPLTLESARPSHTSQYLCASSSGDTGELFFGEGSRLTVL.

This chain joins TRBV29-1 and TRBJ2-7; D unresolved. There are 12 residues in the CDR3. CDR1 and CDR2 (germline): SQVTM, ANQGSEA. Trimming took off 3 bases at V and 3 bases at J, with 9 bases between the two ends. The CDR3 protein is CSVEGLDYEQYF. In DNA, the CDR3 is TGCAGCGTTGAGGGTCTCGACTACGAGCAGTACTTC.

The gene calls are TRBV27 and TRBJ2-7, with 7 nucleotides matching TRBD1. There are 14 residues in the CDR3. V dropped 6 bases and J dropped 4; count of bases not matched to a gene: 9. CDR1 MNHEY and CDR2 SMNVEV come from the germline V gene (reference sequence). The CDR3 DNA is TGTGCCAGCAGCACCCAAAGGGGGCAGTACGAGCAGTACTTC. Encoded protein: CASSTQRGQYEQYF.

This chain uses TRBV7-9 with TRBJ2-5; no reliable D call. The CDR3 extends over 13 amino acids. The germline V gene encodes CDR1 SEHNR and CDR2 FQNEAQ (reference sequence). V gave up 4 bases and J gave up 3 bases, with 9 bases separating them. The CDR3, as DNA: TGTGCCAGCAGCTGGCTAGGAGAAGAGACCCAGTACTTC. Its protein product is CASSWLGEETQYF.

The chain is built from TRBV27 and TRBJ2-2; D remains ambiguous. Between the trimmed V and J ends, which lost 5 bases and 8 bases, there was a span of 18 bases. The germline gives CDR1 MNHEY, CDR2 SMNVEV (reference sequence). The CDR3 covers 15 residues. DNA for the CDR3: TGTGCCAGCAGTCCCATCGAGACTTCAAGAGGGGAGCTGTTTTTT. Translating it yields CASSPIETSRGELFF.

This clone was counted only a few times. The chain joins TRBV16 to TRBJ2-7; 12 bases map to TRBD2. Germline lookup yields CDR1 KGHSY and CDR2 FQNENV. J gave up 4 bases and V 5 bases, and 6 bases lay outside the gene matches. There are 15 residues in the CDR3. The CDR3, as DNA: TGTGCCAGCAGCGGAGGACTAGCGGGGCCGTACGAGCAGTACTTC. Its translation is CASSGGLAGPYEQYF.

V and J are TRBV18 and TRBJ2-7; 7 bases are a match to TRBD1. J was trimmed by 0 bases and V by 3 bases; bases with no gene match: 8. The CDR3 has 16 residues. Germline V gene lookup returns CDR1 KGHSH and CDR2 LQKENI. CDR3 bases: TGTGCCAGCTCACCCATGGAATGGGACAGCTCCTACGAGCAGTACTTC. Amino acids: CASSPMEWDSSYEQYF.

The CDR3 reads CASSYYRGSTDTQYF. Written as DNA, the CDR3 is TGTGCCAGCAGTTACTACAGGGGTAGCACAGATACGCAGTATTTT. V is TRBV6-6 and J is TRBJ2-3, with TRBD1 matching 7 bases. V shed 1 base, J shed 0 bases, and the junction held 1 base outside the gene matches. Germline CDR1 reads MNHNY; CDR2 reads SVGAGI (reference sequence). This CDR3 contains 15 residues.

This clone was seen only a few times. V usage is TRBV6-1 and J usage is TRBJ2-1; 14 nucleotides match TRBD2. This CDR3 region has 15 residues. Germline V gene lookup returns CDR1 MNHNS and CDR2 SASEGT. With 5 bases clipped from V and 9 bases from J, the junction kept 6 bases outside the gene matches. CDR3 nucleotide sequence: TGTGCCAGCAGTCAGACTAGCGGGGGGGTCGGTGAGCAGTTCTTC. It encodes CASSQTSGGVGEQFF.